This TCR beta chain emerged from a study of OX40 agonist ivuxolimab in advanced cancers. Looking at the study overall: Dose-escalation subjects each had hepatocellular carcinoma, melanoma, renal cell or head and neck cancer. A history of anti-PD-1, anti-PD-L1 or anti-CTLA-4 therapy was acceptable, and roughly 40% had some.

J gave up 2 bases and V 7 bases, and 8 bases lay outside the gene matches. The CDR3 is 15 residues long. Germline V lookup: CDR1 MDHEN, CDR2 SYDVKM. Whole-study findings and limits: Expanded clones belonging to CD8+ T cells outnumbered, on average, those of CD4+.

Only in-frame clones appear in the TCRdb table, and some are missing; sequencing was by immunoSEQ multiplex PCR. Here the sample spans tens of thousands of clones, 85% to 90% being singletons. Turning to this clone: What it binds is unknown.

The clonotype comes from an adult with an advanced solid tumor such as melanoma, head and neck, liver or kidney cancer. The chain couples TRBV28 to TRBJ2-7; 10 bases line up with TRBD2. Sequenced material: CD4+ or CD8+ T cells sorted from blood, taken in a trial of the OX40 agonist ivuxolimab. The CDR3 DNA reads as TGTGCCAGCACCCTGGGGACTAGCGTTGCCTACGAGCAGTACTTC. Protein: CASTLGTSVAYEQYF. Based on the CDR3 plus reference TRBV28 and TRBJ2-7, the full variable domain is DVKVTQSSRYLVKRTGEKVFLECVQDMDHENMFWYRQDPGLGLRLIYFSYDVKMKEKGDIPEGYSVSREKKERFSLILESASTNQTSMYLCASTLGTSVAYEQYFGPGTRLTVT.